One sample yielded the 12 T cell receptor beta chains listed below, sequenced in a study of graft-versus-host responses after intestinal transplantation. Libraries were prepared by immunoSEQ multiplex PCR; TCRdb keeps only in-frame clonotypes and omits some of them. Among tens of thousands of clones listed, around 91% were seen once. Sequencing was performed on PBMCs, taken 118 days after intestinal transplantation. The source of these receptors is a human patient who received an intestinal transplant, so some T cells may come from the graft donor.

This clone was counted only a few times. This sequence joins TRBV9 and TRBJ2-7; perhaps TRBD2 as D (6 bases). The germline V gene has CDR1 SGDLS and CDR2 YYNGEE. The ends were cut back, 1 base at V and 3 bases at J, with 14 bases in the middle. This CDR3 is 15 amino acids long. The CDR3 reads CASSVSDRGGYEQYF. In nucleotides, the CDR3 is TGTGCCAGCAGCGTATCCGACCGGGGAGGCTACGAGCAGTACTTC.

V usage is TRBV7-8 and J usage is TRBJ2-4; D gene unclear. The CDR3 consists of 17 residues. V lost 5 bases, J lost 0 bases, and 17 bases lay in between. Germline V gene lookup returns CDR1 SGHVS and CDR2 FQNEAQ. The CDR3 DNA reads as TGTGCCAGCAGCCCACCCTTCAGTCAGCTAGCCAAAAACATTCAGTACTTC. Protein: CASSPPFSQLAKNIQYF.

This clone was found once. This chain connects TRBV11-2 to TRBJ2-7, with D tentatively TRBD2 (5 bases). V was pared by 1 base and J by 11 bases, with 18 bases between. CDR3 size: 14 residues. Germline lookup yields CDR1 SGHAT and CDR2 FQNNGV. The CDR3 protein is CASSLVGPSLEEYF. CDR3 in DNA: TGTGCCAGCAGCTTAGTAGGGCCCTCCCTGGAGGAGTACTTC.

CDR3 nucleotide sequence: TGTGCCAGCAGTTACAGGGGAGGGGGTAATGAAAAACTGTTTTTT. Translation gives CASSYRGGGNEKLFF. The chain is built from TRBV6-5 and TRBJ1-4; D might be TRBD1 (6 bases). CDR1 is MNHEY and CDR2 is SVGAGI in the germline V gene. V gave up 2 bases and J gave up 4 bases, with 11 bases separating them. This CDR3 contains 15 residues.

V usage is TRBV28 and J usage is TRBJ1-1; no reliable D call. CDR3 length: 15 residues. Looked up from germline, CDR1 is MDHEN and CDR2 is SYDVKM. Trimming left V 2 bases short and J 1 base short, with 11 bases between. The CDR3 region is CASSLGREGNTEAFF. CDR3 bases: TGTGCCAGCAGTTTAGGGCGGGAAGGGAACACTGAAGCTTTCTTT.

The genes are TRBV9 and TRBJ1-1; the D is unclear. V was trimmed by 1 base and J by 6 bases, leaving 7 bases between them. Germline CDR1 is SGDLS and CDR2 is YYNGEE. This CDR3 has 12 residues. This CDR3 reads CASSVRDAEAFF. CDR3 nucleotide sequence: TGTGCCAGCAGCGTAAGGGATGCTGAAGCTTTCTTT.

This chain's CDR3 is CASSFGLGGYQETQYF. The CDR3 DNA reads as TGTGCCAGCAGCTTCGGTCTCGGGGGGTACCAAGAGACCCAGTACTTC. The gene calls are TRBV7-6 and TRBJ2-5, with 7 bases identical to TRBD2. This CDR3 has 16 residues. Germline V gene lookup returns CDR1 SGHVS and CDR2 FNYEAQ. The junction had 7 bases not matched to a gene; V was cut back by 3 bases and J by 0 bases. Drawing the rest from reference TRBV7-6 and TRBJ2-5, the complete variable domain is GAGVSQSPRYKVTKRGQDVALRCDPISGHVSLYWYRQALGQGPEFLTYFNYEAQQDKSGLPNDRFSAERPEGSISTLTIQRTEQRDSAMYRCASSFGLGGYQETQYFGPGTRLLVL.

DNA for the CDR3: TGCGCCAGCAGCTTGGCGCTAGCGGGACTCTTACCAGATACGCAGTATTTT. This sequence encodes CASSLALAGLLPDTQYF. The chain recombines TRBV5-1 with TRBJ2-3; TRBD2 agrees at 9 bases. The CDR3 sequence is 17 residues long. Germline CDR1 SGHRS, CDR2 YFSETQ. The junction had 9 bases not matched to a gene; V was cut back by 0 bases and J by 4 bases.

The chain has TRBV11-2 and TRBJ2-7; D ambiguous. The CDR3 loop spans 13 amino acids. The ends were cut back, 5 bases at V and 2 bases at J, with 10 bases in the middle. Germline values: CDR1 SGHAT, CDR2 FQNNGV. The DNA for the CDR3 is TGTGCCAGCAGCCCGGACGGAGCCTACGAGCAGTACTTC. It encodes CASSPDGAYEQYF.

This chain joins TRBV28 and TRBJ2-6; no clear D. CDR3 size: 16 residues. Trimming shortened V by 6 bases and J by 0 bases, and 12 bases separated the two germline ends. Germline values: CDR1 MDHEN, CDR2 SYDVKM. CDR3: CASSRPPFSGANVLTF. Here the CDR3 DNA reads TGTGCCAGCAGCCGACCCCCTTTCTCTGGGGCCAACGTCCTGACTTTC.

J is TRBJ2-5 and V is TRBV30; no clear D. Trimming left V 5 bases short and J 1 base short, with 2 bases between. The germline V gene has CDR1 GTSNPN and CDR2 SVGIG (reference sequence). This CDR3 comprises 10 residues. In DNA, the CDR3 is TGTGCCTGGGCCCAAGAGACCCAGTACTTC. Its translation: CAWAQETQYF.

This chain joins TRBV5-1 and TRBJ2-7; no definite D call. V lost 5 bases, J lost 2 bases, and 14 bases lay in between. In germline, CDR1 is SGHRS, CDR2 YFSETQ. The CDR3 length is 14 residues. CDR3 amino acids: CASSYTGDAYEQYF. As DNA, the CDR3 is TGCGCCAGCAGTTATACTGGAGATGCCTACGAGCAGTACTTC. The entire variable domain, with the rest obtained from reference TRBV5-1 and TRBJ2-7, is as follows: KAGVTQTPRYLIKTRGQQVTLSCSPISGHRSVSWYQQTPGQGLQFLFEYFSETQRNKGNFPGRFSGRQFSNSRSEMNVSTLELGDSALYLCASSYTGDAYEQYFGPGTRLTVT.